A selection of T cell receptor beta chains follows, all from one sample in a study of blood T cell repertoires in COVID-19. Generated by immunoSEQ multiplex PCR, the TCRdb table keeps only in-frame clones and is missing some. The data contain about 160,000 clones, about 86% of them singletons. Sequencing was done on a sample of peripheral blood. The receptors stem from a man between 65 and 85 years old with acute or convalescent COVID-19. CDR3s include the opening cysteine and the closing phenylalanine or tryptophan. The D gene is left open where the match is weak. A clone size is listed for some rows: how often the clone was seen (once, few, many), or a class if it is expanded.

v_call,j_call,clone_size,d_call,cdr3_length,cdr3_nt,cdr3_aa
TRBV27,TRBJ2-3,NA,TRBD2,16,TGTGCCAGCAGTTCGGGACTAGCGGGGCCCACAGATACGCAGTATTTT,CASSSGLAGPTDTQYF
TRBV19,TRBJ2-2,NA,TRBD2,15,TGTGCCAGTAGTATGAAAGCGGGGACTACCGGGGAGCTGTTTTTT,CASSMKAGTTGELFF
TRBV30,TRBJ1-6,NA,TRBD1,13,TGTGCCTGGAGTGACAGGGGTAATTCACCCCTCCACTTT,CAWSDRGNSPLHF
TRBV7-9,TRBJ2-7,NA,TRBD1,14,TGTGCCAGCAGCCCCTGGACAGGCTCCTACGAGCAGTACTTC,CASSPWTGSYEQYF
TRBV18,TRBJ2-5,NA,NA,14,TGTGCCAGCTCACCAGCAGGGTACCAAGAGACCCAGTACTTC,CASSPAGYQETQYF
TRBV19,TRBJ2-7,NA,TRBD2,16,TGTGCCAGTAGTATAACTCAGACTAGCGGAGCATACGAGCAGTACTTC,CASSITQTSGAYEQYF
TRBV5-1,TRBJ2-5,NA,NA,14,TGCGCCAGCAGCTTGGTGACTAGTCGAGAGACCCAGTACTTC,CASSLVTSRETQYF
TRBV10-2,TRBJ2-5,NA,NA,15,TGCGCCAGCAGTGCCACATTAAGTGGCAGAGAGACCCAGTACTTC,CASSATLSGRETQYF
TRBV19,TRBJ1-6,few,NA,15,TGTGCCAGTAGTCCCAAGGCAGGGTGGAATTCACCCCTCCACTTT,CASSPKAGWNSPLHF
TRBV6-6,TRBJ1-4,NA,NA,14,TGTGCCAGCAGTTACCCCTCAACTAATGAAAAACTGTTTTTT,CASSYPSTNEKLFF
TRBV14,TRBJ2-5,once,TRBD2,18,TGTGCCAGCAGCCAAGAAGGTTGGCTAGCGGGAAGTGGAGAGACCCAGTACTTC,CASSQEGWLAGSGETQYF
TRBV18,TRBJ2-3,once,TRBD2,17,TGTGCCAGCTCACCACGGCCTAGCGGATTCTTCGCAGATACGCAGTATTTT,CASSPRPSGFFADTQYF
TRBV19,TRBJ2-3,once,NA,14,TGTGCCAGTAGTCTTGGGGGAGGAGCAGATACGCAGTATTTT,CASSLGGGADTQYF
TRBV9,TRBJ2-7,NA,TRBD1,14,TGTGCCAGCAGCGCCGGGACAGGGTACTTCGAGCAGTACTTC,CASSAGTGYFEQYF
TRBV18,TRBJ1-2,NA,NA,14,TGTGCCAGCTCACCAGAGCGACCGAACTATGGCTACACCTTC,CASSPERPNYGYTF
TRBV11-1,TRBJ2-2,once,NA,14,TGTGCCAGCAGCTCATTGTCGGGGGTTGGGGAGCTGTTTTTT,CASSSLSGVGELFF
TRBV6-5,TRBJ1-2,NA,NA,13,TGTGCCAGCAGTAACGGACAGCGCTATGGCTACACCTTC,CASSNGQRYGYTF
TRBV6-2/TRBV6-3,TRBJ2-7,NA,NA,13,TGTGCCAGCAGTTACGGACTCTCCTACGAGCAGTACTTC,CASSYGLSYEQYF
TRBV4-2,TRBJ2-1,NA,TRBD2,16,TGTGCCAGCAGGCAGACAGCGGGATCCACCTGGAATGAGCAGTTCTTC,CASRQTAGSTWNEQFF
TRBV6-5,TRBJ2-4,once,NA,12,TGTGCCAGCAAGGGGGACAAAAACATTCAGTACTTC,CASKGDKNIQYF
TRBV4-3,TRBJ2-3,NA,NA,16,TGCGCCAGCAGCCTAGAACAGGATTTGAGCACAGATACGCAGTATTTT,CASSLEQDLSTDTQYF
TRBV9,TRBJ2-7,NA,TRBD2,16,TGTGCCAGCAGCCCCGGGACTAGCGGGGTGGTCTACGAGCAGTACTTC,CASSPGTSGVVYEQYF
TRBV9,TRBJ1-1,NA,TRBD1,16,TGTGCCAGCAGCGTAGGGCAGGGGGCCCAGAACACTGAAGCTTTCTTT,CASSVGQGAQNTEAFF
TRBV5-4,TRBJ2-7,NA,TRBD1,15,TGTGCCAGCAGTCTGGGGACAGGGTTAGTCTACGAGCAGTACTTC,CASSLGTGLVYEQYF
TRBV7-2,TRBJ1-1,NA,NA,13,TGTGCCAGCAGCTCACGCCCGTCAGTCGGGGCTTTCTTT,CASSSRPSVGAFF
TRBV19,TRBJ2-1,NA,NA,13,TGTGCCAGTAGTATGTCGGCCGGCGGTGAGCAGTTCTTC,CASSMSAGGEQFF
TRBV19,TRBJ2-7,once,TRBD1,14,TGTGCCAGTAGTATGGGGACAGGGACGGCCGAGCAGTACTTC,CASSMGTGTAEQYF
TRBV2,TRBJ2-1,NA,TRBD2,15,TGTGCCAGCAGTGAGGGACTAGCGGCGTACAATGAGCAGTTCTTC,CASSEGLAAYNEQFF
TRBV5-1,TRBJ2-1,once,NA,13,TGCGCCAGCAGCTTGGGGACTAAAGATGAGCAGTTCTTC,CASSLGTKDEQFF
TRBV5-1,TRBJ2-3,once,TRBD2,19,TGCGCCAGCAGCTTCCTCCCCCTAGCGGTAGACCTAAGCACAGATACGCAGTATTTT,CASSFLPLAVDLSTDTQYF
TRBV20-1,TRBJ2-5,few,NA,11,TGCAGTGCTAGAGACAAAGAGACCCAGTACTTC,CSARDKETQYF